The 25 T cell receptor beta chains below were found in one sample sequenced in a study of T-cell reconstitution after alpha-beta-depleted transplantation in children. During its preparation, the TCRbeta library received unique molecular identifiers. TCRdb re-called the PCR reads through MiXCR, storing one row per CDR3 protein. The data contain approximately 630,000 distinct CDR3 sequences, around 12% of them singletons. The specimen comprised PBMCs, sampled before TCRalphabeta/CD19-depleted stem cell transplant. Receptors originate from a girl aged 2 to 10 with congenital amegakaryocytic thrombocytopenia, due to receive a stem cell transplant.

This clonotype was seen ten or more times. Mismatch with germline at one junction end may stem from a read error. The CDR3 is CASTRPSSHWFTF. DNA for the CDR3: TGTGCCAGCACCCGGCCGTCTTCCCATTGGTTTACTTTC. The chain is built from TRBV6-5 and TRBJ2-7; D is undetermined. This CDR3 is 13 amino acids long. Germline V CDR1 and CDR2: MNHEY, SVGAGI.

This clonotype was recorded at least ten times. The rearrangement links TRBV29-1 to TRBJ1-2; TRBD1 agrees at 8 bases. The length of the CDR3 is 13 residues. Germline V gene sequence: CDR1 SQVTM, CDR2 ANQGSEA. The junction had 6 bases not matched to a gene; V was cut back by 5 bases and J by 4 bases. CDR3 sequence: CSVPRGLGYGYTF. DNA for the CDR3: TGCAGCGTTCCCAGGGGGCTTGGCTATGGCTACACCTTC.

For this clonotype: The junction departs from the called germline gene at one end, perhaps through a read error. The rearrangement joins TRBV20-1 to TRBJ1-1, with a tentative D call TRBD1 (5 bases). Looked up from germline, CDR1 is DFQATT and CDR2 is SNEGSKA (reference sequence). This CDR3 contains 19 residues. For the CDR3, the DNA is TGCTGTGCTAGAGAGGCGAAGGTGGGCAGGGCAATCGGAAACACTGAAGCTTTCTTT. Translation gives CCAREAKVGRAIGNTEAFF.

This clonotype was detected ten times or more. The rearrangement uses TRBV27 and TRBJ1-2; TRBD1 is a possible D gene (5 bases). Germline-derived CDR1 and CDR2 are MNHEY and SMNVEV (reference sequence). The length of the CDR3 is 17 residues. Deletions cut 9 bases from V and 0 bases from J, with 23 bases between. This chain's CDR3 is CASKSIGQGPTNYGYTF. CDR3 DNA sequence: TGTGCCAGTAAATCGATTGGTCAGGGACCCACTAACTATGGCTACACCTTC.

The gene calls are TRBV9 and TRBJ2-5; D might be TRBD2 (5 bases). Germline assignment: CDR1 SGDLS and CDR2 YYNGEE. The CDR3 totals 15 residues. The V end lost 1 base, the J end lost 2 bases, and 12 bases lay between the germline ends. The CDR3 is CASSVQAVTQETQYF. CDR3 coding DNA: TGTGCCAGCAGCGTACAAGCGGTAACACAAGAGACCCAGTACTTC.

This clonotype has ten or more counts. The rearrangement uses TRBV5-1 and TRBJ2-2; D might be TRBD2 (5 bases). Per germline, CDR1 SGHRS and CDR2 YFSETQ. Trimming removed 3 bases at V and 4 bases at J, with 10 bases between. The CDR3 loop spans 14 amino acids. The CDR3 reads CASSSLGSTGELFF. The CDR3 nucleotides read TGCGCCAGCAGCTCTTTAGGGAGCACCGGGGAGCTGTTTTTT.

The CDR3 coding sequence is TGCAGCGTTGGATATACCGTCGATGGCTACACCTTC. It encodes CSVGYTVDGYTF. J is TRBJ1-2 and V is TRBV29-1; D remains unclear. Germline-derived CDR1 and CDR2 are SQVTM and ANQGSEA. Trimming stripped 4 bases from V and 6 bases from J, with 12 bases between. The CDR3 runs 12 residues.

This clonotype has ten or more counts. The chain employs TRBV15 and TRBJ2-3; weak D call: TRBD2 (6 bases). The germline CDR1 and CDR2 sequences are LNHNV and YYDKDF (reference sequence). V was shortened by 6 bases and J by 0 bases, with 13 bases between the two germline ends. This CDR3 spans 15 amino acids. The CDR3, as DNA: TGTGCCACCAGAGCAGGGAGGAGAAGCACAGATACGCAGTATTTT. This sequence encodes CATRAGRRSTDTQYF.

The chain uses TRBV27 and TRBJ2-1; 9 bases line up with TRBD1. Per the germline V gene, CDR1 is MNHEY and CDR2 is SMNVEV (reference sequence). CDR3 length equals 15 residues. Trimming cost V 5 bases and J 6 bases; bases outside gene matches: 8. The CDR3 spells CASSDLGTGPNEQFF. The CDR3 nucleotides are TGTGCCAGCAGTGATCTAGGGACAGGGCCCAATGAGCAGTTCTTC.

This chain uses TRBV7-2 with TRBJ2-3; D may match TRBD1 or TRBD2 (5 bases each). V dropped 5 bases and J dropped 4 bases, with 19 bases sitting between them. Germline lookup yields CDR1 SGHTA and CDR2 FQGNSA. This CDR3 is built from 16 residues. The CDR3 DNA follows: TGTGCCAGCAGCCTACCGGGAAGTGGGGGTGCAGATACGCAGTATTTT. Amino acids: CASSLPGSGGADTQYF. Together with reference TRBV7-2 and TRBJ2-3, the CDR3 gives the full variable domain: GAGVSQSPSNKVTEKGKDVELRCDPISGHTALYWYRQSLGQGLEFLIYFQGNSAPDKSGLPSDRFSAERTGGSVSTLTIQRTQQEDSAVYLCASSLPGSGGADTQYFGPGTRLTVL.

CDR3 sequence: CAWSWTGDQPQHF. The DNA for the CDR3 is TGTGCCTGGAGTTGGACAGGAGATCAGCCCCAGCATTTT. The chain links TRBV30 to TRBJ1-5; 7 positions match TRBD1. The CDR3 consists of 13 residues. CDR1 is GTSNPN and CDR2 is SVGIG in the germline V gene (reference sequence). Unmatched junction bases numbered 3, after V lost 2 bases and J lost 5 bases.

This clonotype was detected a few times. The chain joins TRBV20-1 to TRBJ2-5, with TRBD1 matching 10 bases. After removal of 3 bases from V and 6 bases from J, the junction contained 4 bases not matched to a gene. The CDR3 spans 13 residues. Per germline, CDR1 DFQATT and CDR2 SNEGSKA (reference sequence). CDR3 region: CSARTGGAKTQYF. The CDR3 bases are TGCAGTGCTAGGACAGGGGGCGCGAAGACCCAGTACTTC.

The chain has TRBV5-1 and TRBJ2-7; D might be TRBD2 (6 bases). The length of the CDR3 is 14 residues. With 7 bases removed from V and 3 bases from J, the gap between germline ends came to 17 bases. Germline CDR1 reads SGHRS; CDR2 reads YFSETQ. The CDR3: CASSRSGVGYEQYF. The CDR3 DNA is TGCGCCAGCTCCCGCTCGGGGGTTGGCTACGAGCAGTACTTC. The entire variable domain, with the rest obtained from reference TRBV5-1 and TRBJ2-7, is as follows: KAGVTQTPRYLIKTRGQQVTLSCSPISGHRSVSWYQQTPGQGLQFLFEYFSETQRNKGNFPGRFSGRQFSNSRSEMNVSTLELGDSALYLCASSRSGVGYEQYFGPGTRLTVT.

The rearrangement links TRBV5-8 to TRBJ2-1; 9 bases map to TRBD2. Germline trimming cut 7 bases from V and 4 bases from J; bases unmatched to any gene: 6. CDR1 and CDR2 from the germline V gene are SGHTS and YDEGEE. The CDR3 has 14 residues. The CDR3 region is CASRLAGPYNEQFF. The CDR3 DNA is TGTGCCAGCCGTCTAGCGGGACCTTACAATGAGCAGTTCTTC.

This clonotype was found a few times. The chain employs TRBV20-1 and TRBJ2-1; TRBD2 agrees at 7 bases. The germline CDR1 and CDR2 sequences are DFQATT and SNEGSKA (reference sequence). The CDR3 length is 19 residues. J gave up 2 bases and V 0 bases, and 16 bases lay outside the gene matches. The CDR3 loop reads CSAREASQFLAAPYNEQFF. As DNA, the CDR3 is TGCAGTGCTAGAGAGGCTTCCCAGTTTCTAGCGGCCCCCTACAATGAGCAGTTCTTC.

Here the CDR3 DNA reads TGTGCCAGCAGTAATTACAGGGGAGGTCACACCGGGGAGCTGTTTTTT. It codes for CASSNYRGGHTGELFF. The genes are TRBV2 and TRBJ2-2; D might be TRBD1 (7 bases). The V end was cut by 5 bases, the J end by 3 bases, with 16 bases between. The germline V gene encodes CDR1 SNHLY and CDR2 FYNNEI. This CDR3 comprises 16 residues.

This clonotype has ten or more counts. The chain carries TRBV5-1 and TRBJ2-6, with TRBD2 as a possible D gene (6 bases). CDR1 is SGHRS, CDR2 YFSETQ, per germline. Trimming left V 5 bases short and J 0 bases short, with 6 bases between. CDR3 length: 14 residues. The CDR3 reads CASRDYSGANVLTF. CDR3 bases: TGCGCCAGCAGGGACTACTCTGGGGCCAACGTCCTGACTTTC.

This clonotype came up many times. The chain couples TRBV7-9 to TRBJ1-1; the D gene is possibly TRBD1 (6 bases). Germline assignment: CDR1 SEHNR and CDR2 FQNEAQ (reference sequence). Trimming took off 1 base at V and 3 bases at J, with 18 bases between the two ends. The CDR3 runs to 17 residues. CDR3: CASSLVSIQGRYTEAFF. CDR3 coding DNA: TGTGCCAGCAGCTTAGTATCCATCCAGGGGCGGTACACTGAAGCTTTCTTT.

The genes are TRBV3-1 and TRBJ1-1, with D unclear. The CDR3 runs 13 residues. V was clipped by 6 bases and J by 3 bases, with 11 bases between them. The germline V gene encodes CDR1 LGHDT and CDR2 YNNKEL (reference sequence). The CDR3 sequence: CASRLGWHTEAFF. DNA for the CDR3: TGTGCCAGCAGACTTGGGTGGCACACTGAAGCTTTCTTT.

The chain's CDR3 is CASRPGGSSEQFF. DNA of the CDR3: TGCGCCAGCCGCCCGGGAGGGAGTAGTGAGCAGTTCTTC. This chain uses TRBV5-1 with TRBJ2-1, with TRBD2 matching over 8 bases. The CDR3 is made up of 13 amino acids. Germline V gene lookup returns CDR1 SGHRS and CDR2 YFSETQ. The trim removed 7 bases at V and 9 bases at J, leaving 9 bases unmatched.

With respect to this clonotype: This may arise from a read error, as a much more abundant clone is one base away. The rearrangement links TRBV28 to TRBJ2-1; unclear D gene. The CDR3 extends over 13 amino acids. CDR1 is MDHEN and CDR2 is SYDVKM in the germline V gene. CDR3 in amino acids: CATESSSYNELFF. The CDR3 DNA sequence: TGTGCCACCGAGAGTAGCAGCTACAATGAGCTGTTCTTC.

The V gene is TRBV15, the J gene TRBJ2-2; TRBD1 matches 8 bases. CDR1 LNHNV and CDR2 YYDKDF come from the germline V gene (reference sequence). V shed 5 bases and J 5 bases; nucleotides not matched to a gene: 4. CDR3 length: 14 residues. The CDR3 here is CATSERDRTGELFF. The DNA of the CDR3 is TGTGCCACCAGCGAGAGGGACAGGACCGGGGAGCTGTTTTTT.

The table lists this clonotype with many counts. The CDR3: CSAPKVGGRSYNEQFF. The CDR3 bases are TGCAGTGCTCCCAAGGTGGGGGGGAGAAGCTACAATGAGCAGTTCTTC. This chain links TRBV20-1 with TRBJ2-1; 7 bases match TRBD2. Germline CDR1 and CDR2: DFQATT and SNEGSKA (reference sequence). Losses at the gene ends were 5 bases for V and 3 bases for J; bases not matched to a gene: 13. The CDR3 is made up of 16 amino acids.

In its sample, this clonotype was seen many times. The chain employs TRBV20-1 and TRBJ2-1; D perhaps matches TRBD2 (6 bases). Trimming took 3 bases from V and 0 from J, leaving 12 bases between them. Germline values: CDR1 DFQATT, CDR2 SNEGSKA (reference sequence). The CDR3 runs to 15 residues. Written as DNA, the CDR3 is TGCAGTGCTAGGGATCTTAGCGGCTCCTACAATGAGCAGTTCTTC. Its protein is CSARDLSGSYNEQFF.

The chain uses TRBV5-1 and TRBJ2-7, with TRBD2 matching 11 bases. The CDR3 has 15 amino acids. V was pared by 4 bases and J by 7 bases, with 10 bases of the junction left unmatched. The germline V gene encodes CDR1 SGHRS and CDR2 YFSETQ. The CDR3 sequence is CASSLVLAGEEEQYF. The CDR3 coding sequence is TGCGCCAGCAGCCTCGTACTAGCGGGAGAAGAGGAGCAGTACTTC.